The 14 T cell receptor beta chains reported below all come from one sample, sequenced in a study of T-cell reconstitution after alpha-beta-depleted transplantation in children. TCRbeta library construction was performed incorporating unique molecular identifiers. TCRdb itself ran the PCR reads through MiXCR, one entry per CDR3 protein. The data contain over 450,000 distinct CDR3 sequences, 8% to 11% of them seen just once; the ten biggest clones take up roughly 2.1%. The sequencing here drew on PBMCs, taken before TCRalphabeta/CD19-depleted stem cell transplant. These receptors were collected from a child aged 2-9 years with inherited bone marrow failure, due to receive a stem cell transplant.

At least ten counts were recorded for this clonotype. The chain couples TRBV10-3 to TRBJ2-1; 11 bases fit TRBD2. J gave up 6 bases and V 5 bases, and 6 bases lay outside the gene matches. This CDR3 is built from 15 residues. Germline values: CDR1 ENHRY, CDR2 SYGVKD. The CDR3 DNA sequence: TGTGCCATCAGTTCAGCGCTAGCGGGAGGCAATGAGCAGTTCTTC. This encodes CAISSALAGGNEQFF.

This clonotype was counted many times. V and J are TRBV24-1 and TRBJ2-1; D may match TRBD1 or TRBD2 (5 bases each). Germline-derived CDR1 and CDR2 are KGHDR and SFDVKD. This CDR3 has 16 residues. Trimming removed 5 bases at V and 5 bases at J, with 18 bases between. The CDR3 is CATSVARPGRDNEQFF. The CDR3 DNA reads TGTGCCACCAGTGTCGCTCGGCCAGGGAGAGACAATGAGCAGTTCTTC.

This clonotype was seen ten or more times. The CDR3 region has the DNA TGCGCCAGCAGCTCCGGACTAGCGGGAGGGCCCGGTGAGCAGTTCTTC. Translated, it gives CASSSGLAGGPGEQFF. The rearrangement links TRBV5-1 to TRBJ2-1, with 15 bases matching TRBD2. J was trimmed by 9 bases and V by 3 bases; bases with no gene match: 7. Germline V lookup: CDR1 SGHRS, CDR2 YFSETQ. The CDR3 loop spans 16 amino acids. The whole variable domain, remainder taken from reference TRBV5-1 and TRBJ2-1, is KAGVTQTPRYLIKTRGQQVTLSCSPISGHRSVSWYQQTPGQGLQFLFEYFSETQRNKGNFPGRFSGRQFSNSRSEMNVSTLELGDSALYLCASSSGLAGGPGEQFFGPGTRLTVL.

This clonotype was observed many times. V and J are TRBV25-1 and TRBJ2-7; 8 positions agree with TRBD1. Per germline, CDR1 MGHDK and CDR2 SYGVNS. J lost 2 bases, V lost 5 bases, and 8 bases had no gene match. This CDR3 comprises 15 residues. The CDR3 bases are TGTGCCAGCAGTCCCCGGACAGGGTGGCCCTACGAGCAGTACTTC. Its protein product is CASSPRTGWPYEQYF.

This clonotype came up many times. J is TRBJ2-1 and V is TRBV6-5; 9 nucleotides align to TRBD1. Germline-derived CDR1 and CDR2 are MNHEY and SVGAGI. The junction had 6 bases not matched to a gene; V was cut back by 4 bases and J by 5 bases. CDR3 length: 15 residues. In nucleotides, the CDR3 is TGTGCCAGCAGTTTTTACAGGGGGCCGGACAATGAGCAGTTCTTC. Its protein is CASSFYRGPDNEQFF.

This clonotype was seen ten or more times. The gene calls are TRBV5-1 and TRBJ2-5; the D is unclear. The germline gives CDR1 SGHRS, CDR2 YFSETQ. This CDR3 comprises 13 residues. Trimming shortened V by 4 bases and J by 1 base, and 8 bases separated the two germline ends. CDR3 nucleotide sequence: TGCGCCAGCAGCCCGTGGAGCCAAGAGACCCAGTACTTC. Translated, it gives CASSPWSQETQYF.

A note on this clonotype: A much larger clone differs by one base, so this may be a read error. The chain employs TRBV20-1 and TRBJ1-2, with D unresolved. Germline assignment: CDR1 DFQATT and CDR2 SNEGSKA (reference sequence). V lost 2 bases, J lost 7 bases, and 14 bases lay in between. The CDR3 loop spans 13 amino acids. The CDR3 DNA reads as TGCAGTGCTAGAACTGGGAACCTAATTGGCTACACCTTC. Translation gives CSARTGNLIGYTF.

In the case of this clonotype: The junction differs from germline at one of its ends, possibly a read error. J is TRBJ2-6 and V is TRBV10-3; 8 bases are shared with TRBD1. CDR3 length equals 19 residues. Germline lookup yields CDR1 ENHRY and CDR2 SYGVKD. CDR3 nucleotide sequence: TGTGCCCTCAGTCCTCATCTGGGACAGGCCAACTCTGGGGCCAACGTCCTGACTTTC. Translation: CALSPHLGQANSGANVLTF.

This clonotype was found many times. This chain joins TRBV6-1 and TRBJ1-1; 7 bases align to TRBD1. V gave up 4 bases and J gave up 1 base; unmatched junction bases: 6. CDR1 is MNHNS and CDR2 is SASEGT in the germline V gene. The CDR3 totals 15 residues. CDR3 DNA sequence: TGTGCCAGCAGTGCAGCGGACAGGAAGAACACTGAAGCTTTCTTT. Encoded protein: CASSAADRKNTEAFF.

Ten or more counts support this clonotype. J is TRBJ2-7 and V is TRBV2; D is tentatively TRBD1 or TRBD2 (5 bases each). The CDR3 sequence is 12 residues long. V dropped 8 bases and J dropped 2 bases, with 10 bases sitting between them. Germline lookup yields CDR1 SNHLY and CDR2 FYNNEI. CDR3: CASWDAPYEQYF. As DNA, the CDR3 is TGTGCCAGCTGGGACGCCCCCTACGAGCAGTACTTC.

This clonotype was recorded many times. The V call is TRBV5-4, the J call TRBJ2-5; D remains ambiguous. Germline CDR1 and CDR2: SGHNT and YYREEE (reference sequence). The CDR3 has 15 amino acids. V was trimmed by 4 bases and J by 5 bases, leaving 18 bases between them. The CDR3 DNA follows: TGTGCCAGCAGCCTGAGGCTTGGCTCCAGGGAGACCCAGTACTTC. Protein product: CASSLRLGSRETQYF.

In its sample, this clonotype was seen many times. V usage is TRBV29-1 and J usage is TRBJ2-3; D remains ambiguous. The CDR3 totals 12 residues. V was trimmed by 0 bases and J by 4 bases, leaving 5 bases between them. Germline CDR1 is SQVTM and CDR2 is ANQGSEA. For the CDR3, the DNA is TGCAGCGTTGAAGAGTTGGCAGATACGCAGTATTTT. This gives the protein CSVEELADTQYF.

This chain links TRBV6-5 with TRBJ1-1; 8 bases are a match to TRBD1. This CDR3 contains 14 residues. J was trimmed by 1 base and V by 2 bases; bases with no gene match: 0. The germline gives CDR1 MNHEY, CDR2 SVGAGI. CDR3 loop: CASSYQGANTEAFF. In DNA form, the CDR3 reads TGTGCCAGCAGTTACCAGGGGGCGAACACTGAAGCTTTCTTT.

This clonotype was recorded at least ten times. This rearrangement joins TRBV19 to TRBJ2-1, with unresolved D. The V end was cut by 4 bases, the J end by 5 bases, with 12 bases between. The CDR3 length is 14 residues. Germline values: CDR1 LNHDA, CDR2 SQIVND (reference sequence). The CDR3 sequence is CASSTWAVNNEQFF. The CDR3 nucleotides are TGTGCCAGTAGTACCTGGGCTGTCAACAATGAGCAGTTCTTC.